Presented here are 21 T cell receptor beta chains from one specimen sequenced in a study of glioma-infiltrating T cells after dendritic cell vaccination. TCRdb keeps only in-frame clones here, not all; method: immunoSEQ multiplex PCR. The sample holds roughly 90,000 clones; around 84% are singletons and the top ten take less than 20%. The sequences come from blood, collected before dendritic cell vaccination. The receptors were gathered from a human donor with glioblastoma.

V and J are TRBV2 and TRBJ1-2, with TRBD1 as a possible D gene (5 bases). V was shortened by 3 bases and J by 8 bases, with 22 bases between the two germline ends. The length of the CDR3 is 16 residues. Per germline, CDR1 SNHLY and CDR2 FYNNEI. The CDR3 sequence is CASSEGRDPLRLGYTF. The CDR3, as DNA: TGTGCCAGCAGTGAGGGGCGGGATCCCCTTCGCTTGGGCTACACCTTC.

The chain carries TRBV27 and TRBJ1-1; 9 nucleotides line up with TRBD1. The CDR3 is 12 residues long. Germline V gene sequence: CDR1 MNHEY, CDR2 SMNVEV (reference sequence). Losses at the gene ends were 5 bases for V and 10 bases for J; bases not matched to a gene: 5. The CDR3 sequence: CASSPLTGGAFF. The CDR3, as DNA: TGTGCCAGCAGTCCGTTGACAGGGGGAGCTTTCTTT.

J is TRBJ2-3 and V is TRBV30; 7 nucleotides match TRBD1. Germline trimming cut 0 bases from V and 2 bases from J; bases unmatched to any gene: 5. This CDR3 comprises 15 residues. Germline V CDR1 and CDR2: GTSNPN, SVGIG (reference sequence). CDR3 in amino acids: CAWSVGGQLTDTQYF. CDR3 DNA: TGTGCCTGGAGTGTAGGGGGACAGCTCACAGATACGCAGTATTTT.

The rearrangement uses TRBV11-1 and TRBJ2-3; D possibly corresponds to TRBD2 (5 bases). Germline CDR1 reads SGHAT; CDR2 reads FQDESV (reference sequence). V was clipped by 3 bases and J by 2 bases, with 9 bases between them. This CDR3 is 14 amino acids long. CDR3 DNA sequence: TGTGCCAGCAGCTTGAGAGGGTCCACAGATACGCAGTATTTT. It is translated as CASSLRGSTDTQYF.

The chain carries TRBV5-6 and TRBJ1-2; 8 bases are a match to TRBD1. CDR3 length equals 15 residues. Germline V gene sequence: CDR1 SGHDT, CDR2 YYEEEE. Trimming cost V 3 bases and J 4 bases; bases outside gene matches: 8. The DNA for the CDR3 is TGTGCCAGCAGCTGGGCCTCGACAGGGGCCTATGGCTACACCTTC. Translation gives CASSWASTGAYGYTF. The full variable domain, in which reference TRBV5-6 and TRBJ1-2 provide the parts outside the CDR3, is DAGVTQSPTHLIKTRGQQVTLRCSPKSGHDTVSWYQQALGQGPQFIFQYYEEEERQRGNFPDRFSGHQFPNYSSELNVNALLLGDSALYLCASSWASTGAYGYTFGSGTRLTVV.

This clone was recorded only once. The CDR3 sequence is CASSPGVGSYNEQFF. In DNA form, the CDR3 reads TGTGCCAGCAGCCCAGGGGTAGGGTCCTACAATGAGCAGTTCTTC. This sequence joins TRBV7-3 and TRBJ2-1; D might be TRBD1 (6 bases). V gave up 5 bases and J gave up 1 base, with 12 bases separating them. CDR3 length equals 15 residues. CDR1 is SGHTA and CDR2 is FQGTGA in the germline V gene.

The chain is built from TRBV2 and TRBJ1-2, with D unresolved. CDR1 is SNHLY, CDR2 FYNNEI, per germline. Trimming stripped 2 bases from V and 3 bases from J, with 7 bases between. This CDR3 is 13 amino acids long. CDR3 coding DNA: TGTGCCAGCAGTGAAACAGTGGACTATGGCTACACCTTC. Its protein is CASSETVDYGYTF.

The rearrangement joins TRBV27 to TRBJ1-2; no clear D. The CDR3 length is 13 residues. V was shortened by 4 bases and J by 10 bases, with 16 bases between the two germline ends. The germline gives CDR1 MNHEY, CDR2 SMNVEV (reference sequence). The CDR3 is CASSSREISYYTF. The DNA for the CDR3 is TGTGCCAGCAGTTCCCGGGAGATCTCGTACTACACCTTC.

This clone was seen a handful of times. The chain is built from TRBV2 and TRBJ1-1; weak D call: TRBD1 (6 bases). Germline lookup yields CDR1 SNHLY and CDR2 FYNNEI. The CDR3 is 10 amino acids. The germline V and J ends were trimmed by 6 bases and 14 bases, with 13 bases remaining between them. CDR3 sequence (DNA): TGTGCCAGCAGGGACAGTTGGGGGTTCTTT. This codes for CASRDSWGFF.

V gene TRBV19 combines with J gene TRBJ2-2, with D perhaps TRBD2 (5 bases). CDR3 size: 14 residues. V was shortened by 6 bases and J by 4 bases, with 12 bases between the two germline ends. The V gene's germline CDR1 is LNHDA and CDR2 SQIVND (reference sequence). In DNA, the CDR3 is TGTGCCAGTAGAAAGAGGGAGACCACCGGGGAGCTGTTTTTT. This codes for CASRKRETTGELFF.

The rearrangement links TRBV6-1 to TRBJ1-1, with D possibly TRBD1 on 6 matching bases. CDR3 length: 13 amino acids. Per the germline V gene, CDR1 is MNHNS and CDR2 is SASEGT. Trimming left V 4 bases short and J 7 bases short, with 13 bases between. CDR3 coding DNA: TGTGCCAGCAGTGGGACAGACCATGGTGAAGCTTTCTTT. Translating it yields CASSGTDHGEAFF.

As DNA, the CDR3 is TGTGCCAGCAGTGGGCCGGGACAGGGACCCTACGAGCAGTACTTC. Translated, it gives CASSGPGQGPYEQYF. This sequence joins TRBV28 and TRBJ2-7; 9 bases are a match to TRBD1. Germline V gives CDR1 MDHEN, CDR2 SYDVKM. The CDR3 covers 15 residues. The V and J ends lost 5 bases and 2 bases, in that order; junction bases with no gene match: 7.

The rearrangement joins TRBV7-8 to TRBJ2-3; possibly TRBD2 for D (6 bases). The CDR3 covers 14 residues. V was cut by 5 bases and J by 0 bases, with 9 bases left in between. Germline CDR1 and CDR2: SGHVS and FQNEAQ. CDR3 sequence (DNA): TGTGCCAGCAGCCCGCGGGGAAGCACAGATACGCAGTATTTT. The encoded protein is CASSPRGSTDTQYF. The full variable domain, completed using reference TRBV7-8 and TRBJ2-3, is GAGVSQSPRYKVAKRGQDVALRCDPISGHVSLFWYQQALGQGPEFLTYFQNEAQLDKSGLPSDRFFAERPEGSVSTLKIQRTQQEDSAVYLCASSPRGSTDTQYFGPGTRLTVL.

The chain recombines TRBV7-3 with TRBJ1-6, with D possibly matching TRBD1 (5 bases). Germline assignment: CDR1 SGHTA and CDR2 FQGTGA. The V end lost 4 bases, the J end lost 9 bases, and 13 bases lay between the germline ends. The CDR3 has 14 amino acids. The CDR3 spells CASSSGGFSSPLHF. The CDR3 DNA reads TGTGCCAGCAGCTCGGGGGGTTTTAGTTCACCCCTCCACTTT.

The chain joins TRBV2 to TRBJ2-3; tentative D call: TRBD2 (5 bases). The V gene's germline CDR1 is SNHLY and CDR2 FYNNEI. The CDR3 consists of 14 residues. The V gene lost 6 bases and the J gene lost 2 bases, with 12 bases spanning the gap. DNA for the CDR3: TGTGCCAGCAGACGGGGAGACTACACAGATACGCAGTATTTT. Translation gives CASRRGDYTDTQYF.

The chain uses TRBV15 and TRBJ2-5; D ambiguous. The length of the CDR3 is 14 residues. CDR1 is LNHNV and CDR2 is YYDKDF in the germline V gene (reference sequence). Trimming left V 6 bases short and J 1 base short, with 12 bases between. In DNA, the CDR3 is TGTGCCACCAGGGTGGCTCTCACCCAAGAGACCCAGTACTTC. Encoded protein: CATRVALTQETQYF.

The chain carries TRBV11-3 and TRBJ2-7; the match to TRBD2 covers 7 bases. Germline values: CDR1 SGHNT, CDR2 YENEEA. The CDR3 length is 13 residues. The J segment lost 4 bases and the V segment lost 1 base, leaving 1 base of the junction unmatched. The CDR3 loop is CASSLGEGYEQYF. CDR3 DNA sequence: TGTGCCAGCAGCTTAGGGGAGGGGTACGAGCAGTACTTC. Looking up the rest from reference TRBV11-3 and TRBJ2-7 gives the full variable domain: EAGVVQSPRYKIIEKKQPVAFWCNPISGHNTLYWYLQNLGQGPELLIRYENEEAVDDSQLPKDRFSAERLKGVDSTLKIQPAELGDSAVYLCASSLGEGYEQYFGPGTRLTVT.

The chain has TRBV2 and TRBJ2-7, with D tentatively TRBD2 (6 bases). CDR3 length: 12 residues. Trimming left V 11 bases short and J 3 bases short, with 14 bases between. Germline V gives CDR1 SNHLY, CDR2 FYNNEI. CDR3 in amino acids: CASSRDDYEQYF. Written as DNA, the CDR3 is TGTGCCTCCTCGCGGGATGACTACGAGCAGTACTTC.

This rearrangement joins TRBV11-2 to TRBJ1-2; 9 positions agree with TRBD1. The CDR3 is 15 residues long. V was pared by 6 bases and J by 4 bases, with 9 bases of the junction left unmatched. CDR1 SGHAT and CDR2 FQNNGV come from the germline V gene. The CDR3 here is CASSYSTGGSYGYTF. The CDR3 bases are TGTGCCAGCAGTTACTCGACAGGGGGTAGCTATGGCTACACCTTC.

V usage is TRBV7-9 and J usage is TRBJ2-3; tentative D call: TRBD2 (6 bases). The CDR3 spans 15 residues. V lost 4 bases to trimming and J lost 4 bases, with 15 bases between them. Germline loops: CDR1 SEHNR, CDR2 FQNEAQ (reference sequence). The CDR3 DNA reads TGTGCCAGCAGCTCCTCCAGCGCTAGCGCAGATACGCAGTATTTT. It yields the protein CASSSSSASADTQYF.

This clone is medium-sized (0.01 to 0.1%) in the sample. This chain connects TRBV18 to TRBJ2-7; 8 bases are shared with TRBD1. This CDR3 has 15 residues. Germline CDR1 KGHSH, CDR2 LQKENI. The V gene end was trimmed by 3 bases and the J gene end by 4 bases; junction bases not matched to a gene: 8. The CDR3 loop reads CASSPPDRANYEQYF. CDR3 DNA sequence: TGTGCCAGCTCACCGCCGGACAGGGCCAATTACGAGCAGTACTTC.